The rows below give T cell receptor beta chains drawn from one sample of a study of T cells in Graves' hyperthyroidism and ophthalmopathy. One entry per CDR3 protein, called by TCRdb with MiXCR from the multiplex PCR reads. The sample lists about 550,000 distinct CDR3 sequences; roughly 20% were seen once. The sequenced material came from blood. These TCRs come from a man aged 18 to 30 with Graves' hyperthyroidism. Both conserved end residues are part of each CDR3. The order of the fields is CDR3 length, J gene, V gene, D gene, clone size, CDR3 DNA, CDR3 protein. A D gene is named only where the DNA matches it firmly. Some rows mark clone size as missing; the rest say once, few, many or name a class of expanded clone.

CDR3 length: 15; J gene: TRBJ1-5; V gene: TRBV6-5; D gene: TRBD1; clone size: many; CDR3 DNA: TGTGCCAGCAGTTACTCCGGGACAGGTTCTCAGCCCCAGCATTTT; CDR3 protein: CASSYSGTGSQPQHF
CDR3 length: 18; J gene: TRBJ2-5; V gene: TRBV20-1; D gene: TRBD2; clone size: .; CDR3 DNA: TGCAGTGCTAGAGTCCTCGGACTAGCGCCAGGACCACAAGAGACCCAGTACTTC; CDR3 protein: CSARVLGLAPGPQETQYF
CDR3 length: 15; J gene: TRBJ2-7; V gene: TRBV20-1; D gene: .; clone size: few; CDR3 DNA: TGCAGTGCTAGGGGGTTGGGGGGTTACTCCTACGAGCAGTACTTC; CDR3 protein: CSARGLGGYSYEQYF
CDR3 length: 15; J gene: TRBJ2-7; V gene: TRBV12-3/TRBV12-4; D gene: TRBD2; clone size: many; CDR3 DNA: TGTGCCAGCAGTTTAGCTGGGCTAGCGGGCCACGAGCAGTACTTC; CDR3 protein: CASSLAGLAGHEQYF
CDR3 length: 10; J gene: TRBJ1-2; V gene: TRBV30; D gene: .; clone size: .; CDR3 DNA: TGTGCCTCATCCCGGACACATTACACCTTC; CDR3 protein: CASSRTHYTF
CDR3 length: 13; J gene: TRBJ1-1; V gene: TRBV4-1; D gene: .; clone size: many; CDR3 DNA: TGCGCCAGCAGCCAAGTAGGGGGACGTCGAGCTTTCTTT; CDR3 protein: CASSQVGGRRAFF
CDR3 length: 14; J gene: TRBJ1-1; V gene: TRBV28; D gene: TRBD1; clone size: many; CDR3 DNA: TGTGCCAGCAGTTCCGACAGGGTCAACACTGAAGCTTTCTTT; CDR3 protein: CASSSDRVNTEAFF
CDR3 length: 17; J gene: TRBJ1-3; V gene: TRBV12-3/TRBV12-4; D gene: .; clone size: many; CDR3 DNA: TGTGCCAGCAGTTCTGGGAAGCCGGGCCTCTCTGGAAACACCATATATTTT; CDR3 protein: CASSSGKPGLSGNTIYF
CDR3 length: 15; J gene: TRBJ2-5; V gene: TRBV4-1; D gene: .; clone size: .; CDR3 DNA: TGCGCCAGCAGCTATGGGGCAGGGCAGGATGAGACCCAGTACTTC; CDR3 protein: CASSYGAGQDETQYF
CDR3 length: 13; J gene: TRBJ2-4; V gene: TRBV27; D gene: .; clone size: .; CDR3 DNA: TGTGCCAGCAGTTTATCTAGGGAAAACATTCAGTACTTC; CDR3 protein: CASSLSRENIQYF
CDR3 length: 14; J gene: TRBJ2-7; V gene: TRBV28; D gene: TRBD1; clone size: many; CDR3 DNA: TGTGCCAGTTCCGGGACAGTGGGAGCCTACGAGCAGTACTTC; CDR3 protein: CASSGTVGAYEQYF
CDR3 length: 12; J gene: TRBJ1-1; V gene: TRBV12-3/TRBV12-4; D gene: .; clone size: .; CDR3 DNA: TGTGCCAGCACTATCTGGGGGACTGAAGCTTTCTTT; CDR3 protein: CASTIWGTEAFF
CDR3 length: 14; J gene: TRBJ2-7; V gene: TRBV28; D gene: .; clone size: .; CDR3 DNA: TGTGCCAGCAGTTTTTTGGACGCATCCTACGAGCAGTACTTC; CDR3 protein: CASSFLDASYEQYF
CDR3 length: 13; J gene: TRBJ1-5; V gene: TRBV6-5; D gene: .; clone size: many; CDR3 DNA: TGTGCCAGCAGTTATAGATACAATCAGCCCCAGCATTTT; CDR3 protein: CASSYRYNQPQHF
CDR3 length: 17; J gene: TRBJ2-5; V gene: TRBV5-1; D gene: TRBD1; clone size: few; CDR3 DNA: TGCGCCAGCAGCGCAGGCCTGACAGGGCCAAGGGGAGAGACCCAGTACTTC; CDR3 protein: CASSAGLTGPRGETQYF
CDR3 length: 14; J gene: TRBJ2-3; V gene: TRBV6-1; D gene: .; clone size: .; CDR3 DNA: TGTGCCAGCAGTGGAGCGGGCGGCACAGATACGCAGTATTTT; CDR3 protein: CASSGAGGTDTQYF
CDR3 length: 18; J gene: TRBJ2-2; V gene: TRBV12-3/TRBV12-4; D gene: .; clone size: many; CDR3 DNA: TGTGCCAGCAGTTTAGATTTCGGGCAGGCTGATGACACCGGGGAGCTGTTTTTT; CDR3 protein: CASSLDFGQADDTGELFF
CDR3 length: 13; J gene: TRBJ2-7; V gene: TRBV20-1; D gene: .; clone size: .; CDR3 DNA: TGCAGTGCTAGAGATAAATTATGGTACGAGCAGTACTTC; CDR3 protein: CSARDKLWYEQYF
CDR3 length: 18; J gene: TRBJ2-6; V gene: TRBV28; D gene: TRBD2; clone size: many; CDR3 DNA: TGTGCCAGCAGTTTAGGCGAGGGAGGGATCTCTGGGGCCAACGTCCTGACTTTC; CDR3 protein: CASSLGEGGISGANVLTF
CDR3 length: 14; J gene: TRBJ2-7; V gene: TRBV12-3/TRBV12-4; D gene: .; clone size: .; CDR3 DNA: .; CDR3 protein: CASSSSPGTYEQYF
CDR3 length: 15; J gene: TRBJ2-2; V gene: TRBV12-3/TRBV12-4; D gene: TRBD2; clone size: few; CDR3 DNA: TGTGCCAGCAGTTTGCGGGAGGCGAGCACCGGGGAGCTGTTTTTT; CDR3 protein: CASSLREASTGELFF
CDR3 length: 14; J gene: TRBJ1-5; V gene: TRBV7-2; D gene: .; clone size: .; CDR3 DNA: TGTGCCAGCAGCCGAGAGTGTAGCAATCAGCCCCAGCATTTT; CDR3 protein: CASSRECSNQPQHF
CDR3 length: 12; J gene: TRBJ1-2; V gene: TRBV27; D gene: .; clone size: .; CDR3 DNA: TGTGCCAGCAGTTCCACCCGGAGCGGCTACACCTTC; CDR3 protein: CASSSTRSGYTF
CDR3 length: 15; J gene: TRBJ1-1; V gene: TRBV6-1; D gene: TRBD1; clone size: .; CDR3 DNA: TGTGCCAGCAGCGAAAATTTAGGGGGCCACACTGAAGCTTTCTTT; CDR3 protein: CASSENLGGHTEAFF
CDR3 length: 13; J gene: TRBJ1-5; V gene: TRBV30; D gene: .; clone size: few; CDR3 DNA: TGTGCCTGGAGTGTACAGCAAAATCAGCCCCAGCATTTT; CDR3 protein: CAWSVQQNQPQHF
CDR3 length: 14; J gene: TRBJ1-2; V gene: TRBV6-5; D gene: .; clone size: many; CDR3 DNA: TGTGCCAGCAGTTACCTCTCGGGAGGGGATGGCTACACCTTC; CDR3 protein: CASSYLSGGDGYTF
CDR3 length: 15; J gene: TRBJ1-1; V gene: TRBV6-5; D gene: .; clone size: many; CDR3 DNA: TGTGCCAGCAGTTACTCGGGGTTGGCGAACACTGAAGCTTTCTTT; CDR3 protein: CASSYSGLANTEAFF
CDR3 length: 15; J gene: TRBJ1-5; V gene: TRBV5-1; D gene: TRBD1; clone size: .; CDR3 DNA: TGCGCCAGCTCGCGGCTCCAGGGGGTTCCCCAGCCCCAGCATTTT; CDR3 protein: CASSRLQGVPQPQHF
CDR3 length: 14; J gene: TRBJ2-7; V gene: TRBV20-1; D gene: TRBD2; clone size: .; CDR3 DNA: TGCAGTGCTAGAGCACTAGCGGGAGTTAACGAGCAGTACTTC; CDR3 protein: CSARALAGVNEQYF
CDR3 length: 14; J gene: TRBJ2-4; V gene: TRBV11-1; D gene: .; clone size: many; CDR3 DNA: TGTGCCAGCAGCTCAGGTTCGGCCAAAAACATTCAGTACTTC; CDR3 protein: CASSSGSAKNIQYF
CDR3 length: 14; J gene: TRBJ1-1; V gene: TRBV15; D gene: .; clone size: many; CDR3 DNA: TGTGCCACCAGCTTCGGACAGATCAACACTGAAGCTTTCTTT; CDR3 protein: CATSFGQINTEAFF
CDR3 length: 12; J gene: TRBJ1-2; V gene: TRBV19; D gene: .; clone size: many; CDR3 DNA: TGTGCCAGTAGTAATTACCGGGATGGCTACACCTTC; CDR3 protein: CASSNYRDGYTF
CDR3 length: 14; J gene: TRBJ1-6; V gene: TRBV28; D gene: .; clone size: .; CDR3 DNA: TGTGCCGGCAGTTTAAGCCGGAAAAGTTCACCCCTCCACTTT; CDR3 protein: CAGSLSRKSSPLHF
CDR3 length: 16; J gene: TRBJ1-3; V gene: TRBV5-1; D gene: .; clone size: many; CDR3 DNA: TGCGCCAGCAGCTCGGGCGACGTTTACTCTGGAAACACCATATATTTT; CDR3 protein: CASSSGDVYSGNTIYF
CDR3 length: 17; J gene: TRBJ2-2; V gene: TRBV5-1; D gene: TRBD1; clone size: .; CDR3 DNA: TGCGCCAGCAGCTTGGAGGGACAGTTCGCGAACACCGGGGAGCTGTTTTTT; CDR3 protein: CASSLEGQFANTGELFF
CDR3 length: 19; J gene: TRBJ2-2; V gene: TRBV4-2; D gene: TRBD2; clone size: .; CDR3 DNA: TGTGCCAGCAGCCCCAAACCCTTTACTAGCGGGGGCCACACCGGGGAGCTGTTTTTT; CDR3 protein: CASSPKPFTSGGHTGELFF
CDR3 length: 12; J gene: TRBJ2-7; V gene: TRBV2; D gene: .; clone size: .; CDR3 DNA: TGTGCCAGCCGAGGGTGGTCCTACGAGCAGTACTTC; CDR3 protein: CASRGWSYEQYF